This T cell receptor beta chain was captured in a study of blood T cell repertoires in COVID-19. Overall study: Spain, Italy and the United States supplied samples that represented acute and convalescent COVID-19. T cells, B-cell-depleted T cells, or PBMCs provided the cDNA or gDNA that served as material.

The authors' processing: Quantification of nucleated cells was approximated via reference gene primer amplification. TCRdb keeps only in-frame clones here, not all; method: immunoSEQ multiplex PCR. Clonal size and the V and J genes are those of that table, whereas D and trimming came from the DNA. This table holds fewer than 110,000 clones, roughly 88% found once. The count of this clone is one. Trimming pared 3 bases from V and 5 bases from J, leaving 5 bases between. The CDR3 is 12 residues long. This clonotype originated in a man between 45 and 60 years old with active or convalescent COVID-19. The V call is TRBV12-3 or TRBV12-4, the J call TRBJ1-3; D is ambiguous. The sequencing input was peripheral blood. CDR3 sequence: CASSFVRNTIYF. The CDR3, as DNA: TGTGCCAGCAGTTTTGTTAGAAACACCATATATTTT.